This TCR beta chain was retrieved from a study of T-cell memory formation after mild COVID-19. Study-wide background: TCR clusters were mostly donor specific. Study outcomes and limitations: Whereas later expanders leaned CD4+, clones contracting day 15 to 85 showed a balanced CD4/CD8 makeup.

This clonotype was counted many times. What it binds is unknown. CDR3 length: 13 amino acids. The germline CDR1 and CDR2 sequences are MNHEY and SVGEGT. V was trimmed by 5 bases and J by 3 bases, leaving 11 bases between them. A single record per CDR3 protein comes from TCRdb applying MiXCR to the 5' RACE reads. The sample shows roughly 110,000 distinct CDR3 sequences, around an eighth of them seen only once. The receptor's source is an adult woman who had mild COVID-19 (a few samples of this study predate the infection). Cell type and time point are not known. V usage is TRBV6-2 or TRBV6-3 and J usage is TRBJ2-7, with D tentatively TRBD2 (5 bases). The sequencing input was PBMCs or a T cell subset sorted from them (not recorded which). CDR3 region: CASSGSANYEQYF. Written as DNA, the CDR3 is TGTGCCAGCAGTGGTAGCGCGAACTACGAGCAGTACTTC.